These 27 T cell receptor beta chains originate from one sample sequenced in a study of tumor-infiltrating lymphocytes in oesophageal squamous cell carcinoma. Using its own MiXCR run on the PCR reads, TCRdb lists one record per CDR3 protein. The sample lists approximately 8,700 distinct CDR3 sequences, around two thirds occurring once. The sample comprised esophageal tumor tissue. These receptors originate from a female donor with esophageal squamous cell carcinoma.

This clonotype was seen once. The genes are TRBV7-6 and TRBJ2-5, with TRBD1 as a possible D gene (6 bases). The V and J ends lost 2 bases and 3 bases respectively, with 10 bases between them. This CDR3 has 14 amino acids. Germline V gives CDR1 SGHVS, CDR2 FNYEAQ. The CDR3 DNA follows: TGTGCCAGCAGCTTATCAGGGGTCAAAGAGACCCAGTACTTC. Protein sequence: CASSLSGVKETQYF.

The rearrangement links TRBV7-3 to TRBJ2-3; 8 nucleotides match TRBD2. Germline lookup yields CDR1 SGHTA and CDR2 FQGTGA. Trimming took 0 bases from V and 0 from J; bases not matched to a gene: 2. This CDR3 has 16 amino acids. CDR3 DNA sequence: TGTGCCAGCAGCTTAACCCGGGGGGGTAGCACAGATACGCAGTATTTT. As protein: CASSLTRGGSTDTQYF.

The J gene is TRBJ2-1, the V gene TRBV11-3; 7 positions match TRBD1. Germline assignment: CDR1 SGHNT and CDR2 YENEEA. The J segment lost 4 bases and the V segment lost 4 bases, leaving 7 bases of the junction unmatched. The CDR3 is 15 amino acids. Here the CDR3 reads CASSSTGEKYNEQFF. The DNA of the CDR3 is TGTGCCAGCAGCTCCACAGGGGAGAAATACAATGAGCAGTTCTTC.

The chain recombines TRBV27 with TRBJ2-4; perhaps D is TRBD1 or TRBD2 (8 bases each). Near its end, the DNA agrees better with TRBJ2-5, so the J call may be wrong. Germline CDR1 and CDR2: MNHEY and SMNVEV (reference sequence). The CDR3 loop spans 17 amino acids. The CDR3 DNA reads TGTGCCAGCAGTTCCTTAACTTTAGCGGGACAGGCGGAGACCCAGTACTTC. Amino acid sequence: CASSSLTLAGQAETQYF.

This chain links TRBV7-2 with TRBJ2-3; 8 bases match TRBD1. The CDR3 consists of 13 residues. In germline, CDR1 is SGHTA, CDR2 FQGNSA. With 3 bases clipped from V and 5 bases from J, the junction kept 1 base outside the gene matches. The CDR3 region has the DNA TGTGCCAGCAGCTTCGACAGGGGAGATACGCAGTATTTT. Amino acid sequence: CASSFDRGDTQYF.

The genes are TRBV2 and TRBJ1-5; D is possibly TRBD1 (6 bases). V lost 3 bases and J lost 3, with 12 bases in between. Germline CDR1 is SNHLY and CDR2 is FYNNEI. CDR3 length: 15 residues. CDR3 protein: CASSEEDSLNQPQHF. The DNA for the CDR3 is TGTGCCAGCAGTGAGGAGGACAGTCTCAATCAGCCCCAGCATTTT.

As concerns this clonotype: One base away lies a much larger clone, so this may be a sequencing read error. The chain couples TRBV7-2 to TRBJ2-4, with 10 bases identical to TRBD1. The DNA end is a closer match to TRBJ2-1, so the J assignment may be wrong. The CDR3 loop spans 15 amino acids. Germline assignment: CDR1 SGHTA and CDR2 FQGNSA. This CDR3 reads CASSAAGQGWETQFF. As DNA, the CDR3 is TGTGCCAGCAGCGCCGCGGGACAGGGGTGGGAGACCCAGTTCTTC.

On this clonotype: Mismatch with germline at one junction end may stem from a read error. This chain's CDR3 is CASSSGTVEQYF. The CDR3 nucleotides read TGTGCCAGCAGCTCCGGGACGGTCGAGCAGTACTTT. This chain links TRBV7-6 with TRBJ1-6; D perhaps matches TRBD1 (5 bases). The CDR3 is 12 amino acids. From germline, CDR1 is SGHVS and CDR2 FNYEAQ.

This clonotype was counted only a few times. This chain joins TRBV7-8 and TRBJ2-5; 10 positions match TRBD2. The J call may be mistaken, given a closer DNA end match to TRBJ2-1. The germline V gene has CDR1 SGHVS and CDR2 FQNEAQ. CDR3 length: 17 amino acids. The CDR3 DNA reads as TGTGCCAGCAGCTTAGGAGCGGGAGGGCGCCATCACAATGAGCAGTTCTTC. As protein: CASSLGAGGRHHNEQFF.

This clonotype was seen only once. With a much larger clone just one base away, this may be a read error. This sequence joins TRBV7-3 and TRBJ2-3; 13 bases line up with TRBD2. The J call may not be correct, given that the DNA end is closer to TRBJ2-7. The germline V gene has CDR1 SGHTA and CDR2 FQGTGA. The length of the CDR3 is 16 residues. CDR3: CASSLSWTSGGNEQYF. As DNA, the CDR3 is TGTGCCAGCAGCTTATCCTGGACTAGCGGGGGCAATGAGCAGTACTTC.

The chain employs TRBV24-1 and TRBJ2-1; 7 nucleotides match TRBD1. The CDR3 has 13 amino acids. Germline V gene sequence: CDR1 KGHDR, CDR2 SFDVKD. J lost 11 bases, V lost 2 bases, and 5 bases had no gene match. In DNA form, the CDR3 reads TGTGCCACCAGTGATTCTCCAGGGGGTCAGCAGTTCTTC. Residues: CATSDSPGGQQFF.

This clonotype has more than one count but fewer than ten. Germline is not matched at one junction end, which may reflect a read error. CDR3 in amino acids: CASSLGGTSGRNEQFF. The CDR3 region has the DNA TGCGCCAGCAGCTTGGGAGGGACTAGCGGGAGAAATGAGCAGTTCTTC. The chain is built from TRBV5-3 and TRBJ2-1; 14 bases line up with TRBD2. TRBV5-3 qualifies as an ORF whose function is uncertain. The CDR3 spans 16 residues.

The V gene is TRBV7-8, the J gene TRBJ1-1, with 11 nucleotides matching TRBD2. The end of the DNA is better explained by TRBJ2-5, so the J call may be wrong. Germline CDR1 SGHVS, CDR2 FQNEAQ. The length of the CDR3 is 15 residues. The CDR3 DNA reads as TGTGCCAGCAGCCCGTGGACTAGCGGGCAAGAGACCCAGTACTTC. As protein: CASSPWTSGQETQYF.

CDR3 sequence: CASSSGLATDTQYF. In DNA, the CDR3 is TGTGCCAGCAGCTCCGGACTAGCGACAGATACGCAGTATTTT. The chain uses TRBV7-3 and TRBJ2-3, with TRBD2 identical over 9 bases. Germline lookup yields CDR1 SGHTA and CDR2 FQGTGA. V lost 4 bases to trimming and J lost 3 bases; unmatched junction nucleotides: 2. The CDR3 contains 14 residues. The complete variable domain, with remaining parts taken from reference TRBV7-3 and TRBJ2-3, reads GAGVSQTPSNKVTEKGKYVELRCDPISGHTALYWYRQSLGQGPEFLIYFQGTGAADDSGLPNDRFFAVRPEGSVSTLKIQRTERGDSAVYLCASSSGLATDTQYFGPGTRLTVL.

This chain uses TRBV5-1 with TRBJ2-3; 9 positions match TRBD1. The end of the DNA is better explained by TRBJ1-2, so the J call may be wrong. CDR1 is SGHRS, CDR2 YFSETQ, per germline. This CDR3 has 15 amino acids. DNA for the CDR3: TGCGCCAGCAGCGCAGGACAGGGGACCGTCTATGGCTACACCTTC. Its protein product is CASSAGQGTVYGYTF.

The chain recombines TRBV7-9 with TRBJ2-4, with TRBD2 identical over 7 bases. The J call may be in error: the DNA end matches TRBJ2-1 better. The CDR3 totals 14 residues. Looked up from germline, CDR1 is SEHNR and CDR2 is FQNEAQ (reference sequence). CDR3 sequence: CATNSGWPYNEQFF. CDR3 nucleotides: TGTGCCACCAATAGCGGGTGGCCCTACAATGAGCAGTTCTTC.

The sample holds one count of this clonotype. The V gene is TRBV7-3, the J gene TRBJ2-1; tentatively, D is TRBD1 (5 bases). TRBJ2-7 matches the DNA end more closely, so the J call is doubtful. This CDR3 spans 12 amino acids. Per the germline V gene, CDR1 is SGHTA and CDR2 is FQGTGA. CDR3 sequence: CASSSYTGEQYF. The CDR3 bases are TGTGCCAGCAGCTCGTACACAGGAGAGCAGTACTTC.

This sequence joins TRBV27 and TRBJ2-5, with 7 nucleotides matching TRBD2. This CDR3 is 12 amino acids long. J gave up 11 bases and V 8 bases, and 11 bases lay outside the gene matches. The germline CDR1 and CDR2 sequences are MNHEY and SMNVEV (reference sequence). This chain's CDR3 is CASGRGLDTQYF. The CDR3 DNA is TGTGCCAGCGGGCGGGGGTTAGATACGCAGTACTTC.

By share, this clonotype ranks as medium-sized. The rearrangement joins TRBV5-1 to TRBJ2-5, with D unclear. The J call may be wrong; the DNA end is better matched by TRBJ2-7. Germline V gives CDR1 SGHRS, CDR2 YFSETQ. The CDR3 is 13 amino acids. In nucleotides, the CDR3 is TGCGCCAGCAGCTTGGAACGGCAATACGAGCAGTACTTC. This encodes CASSLERQYEQYF.

This rearrangement joins TRBV7-2 to TRBJ2-2; D could derive from TRBD1 or TRBD2 (5 bases each). The CDR3 spans 17 residues. V lost 2 bases, J lost 7 bases, and 20 bases lay in between. The germline V gene encodes CDR1 SGHTA and CDR2 FQGNSA. CDR3: CASSLQSRDSRGGELFF. Here the CDR3 DNA reads TGTGCCAGCAGCTTACAATCCCGGGATTCGAGGGGCGGGGAGCTGTTTTTT.

The genes are TRBV7-2 and TRBJ2-1; D call uncertain. Germline V gene data show CDR1 as SGHTA and CDR2 as FQGNSA. The V and J ends lost 6 bases and 0 bases respectively, with 15 bases between them. The length of the CDR3 is 16 residues. CDR3 bases: TGTGCCAGCAGGCCGGAAGGGCCGAGCTCCTACAATGAGCAGTTCTTC. It yields the protein CASRPEGPSSYNEQFF.

This clonotype is termed large. In nucleotides, the CDR3 is TGTGCCAGCAGCTTGGACGGTGGCACAGATACGCAGTATTTT. Its protein is CASSLDGGTDTQYF. The rearrangement joins TRBV5-4 to TRBJ2-3; D not certain. V lost 0 bases, J lost 1 base, and 6 bases lay in between. The V gene's germline CDR1 is SGHNT and CDR2 YYREEE (reference sequence). CDR3 size: 14 residues. The full variable domain, rest sourced from reference TRBV5-4 and TRBJ2-3, is ETGVTQSPTHLIKTRGQQVTLRCSSQSGHNTVSWYQQALGQGPQFIFQYYREEENGRGNFPPRFSGLQFPNYSSELNVNALELDDSALYLCASSLDGGTDTQYFGPGTRLTVL.

Relative to its sample, this clonotype is medium-sized. The chain carries TRBV5-1 and TRBJ2-2, with D perhaps matching TRBD1 (6 bases). Trimming stripped 4 bases from V and 2 bases from J, with 12 bases between. The germline CDR1 and CDR2 sequences are SGHRS and YFSETQ. This CDR3 region has 15 residues. The CDR3 sequence is CASSTGQLNTGELFF. CDR3 nucleotide sequence: TGCGCCAGCAGCACCGGACAGCTAAACACCGGGGAGCTGTTTTTT.

The chain has TRBV7-3 and TRBJ2-5, with 11 bases identical to TRBD2. The DNA matches TRBJ2-1 better at its end, which makes the J call doubtful. CDR1 SGHTA and CDR2 FQGTGA come from the germline V gene. The CDR3 totals 15 residues. The CDR3 region is CASSKLAGVMDEQFF. In DNA form, the CDR3 reads TGTGCCAGCAGCAAACTAGCGGGAGTTATGGATGAGCAGTTCTTC.

This clonotype was observed many times. The chain carries TRBV7-4 and TRBJ2-7, with 13 bases matching TRBD2. With the DNA end fitting TRBJ2-1 better, the J assignment may be wrong. This CDR3 spans 16 amino acids. The germline V gene encodes CDR1 SGHVT and CDR2 SQSDAQ. CDR3 nucleotide sequence: TGTGCCAGCAGCTTATCCTGGACTAGCGGGGGCAATGAGCAGTTCTTC. It encodes CASSLSWTSGGNEQFF.

The chain has TRBV7-2 and TRBJ2-5; unclear D gene. The J call is uncertain, as TRBJ2-1 better fits the DNA end. This CDR3 has 14 residues. CDR1 and CDR2 (germline): SGHTA, FQGNSA. The CDR3 DNA is TGTGCCAGCAGCTTAGATAGCAGCAACAATGAGCAGTTCTTC. It encodes CASSLDSSNNEQFF.

The genes are TRBV7-2 and TRBJ2-3; weak D call: TRBD2 (6 bases). Germline values: CDR1 SGHTA, CDR2 FQGNSA. CDR3 size: 18 residues. Trimming stripped 5 bases from V and 4 bases from J, with 25 bases between. This CDR3 is CASSPQLIWGELADTQYF. The CDR3 bases are TGTGCCAGCAGCCCTCAGCTGATCTGGGGGGAGCTGGCAGATACGCAGTATTTT.